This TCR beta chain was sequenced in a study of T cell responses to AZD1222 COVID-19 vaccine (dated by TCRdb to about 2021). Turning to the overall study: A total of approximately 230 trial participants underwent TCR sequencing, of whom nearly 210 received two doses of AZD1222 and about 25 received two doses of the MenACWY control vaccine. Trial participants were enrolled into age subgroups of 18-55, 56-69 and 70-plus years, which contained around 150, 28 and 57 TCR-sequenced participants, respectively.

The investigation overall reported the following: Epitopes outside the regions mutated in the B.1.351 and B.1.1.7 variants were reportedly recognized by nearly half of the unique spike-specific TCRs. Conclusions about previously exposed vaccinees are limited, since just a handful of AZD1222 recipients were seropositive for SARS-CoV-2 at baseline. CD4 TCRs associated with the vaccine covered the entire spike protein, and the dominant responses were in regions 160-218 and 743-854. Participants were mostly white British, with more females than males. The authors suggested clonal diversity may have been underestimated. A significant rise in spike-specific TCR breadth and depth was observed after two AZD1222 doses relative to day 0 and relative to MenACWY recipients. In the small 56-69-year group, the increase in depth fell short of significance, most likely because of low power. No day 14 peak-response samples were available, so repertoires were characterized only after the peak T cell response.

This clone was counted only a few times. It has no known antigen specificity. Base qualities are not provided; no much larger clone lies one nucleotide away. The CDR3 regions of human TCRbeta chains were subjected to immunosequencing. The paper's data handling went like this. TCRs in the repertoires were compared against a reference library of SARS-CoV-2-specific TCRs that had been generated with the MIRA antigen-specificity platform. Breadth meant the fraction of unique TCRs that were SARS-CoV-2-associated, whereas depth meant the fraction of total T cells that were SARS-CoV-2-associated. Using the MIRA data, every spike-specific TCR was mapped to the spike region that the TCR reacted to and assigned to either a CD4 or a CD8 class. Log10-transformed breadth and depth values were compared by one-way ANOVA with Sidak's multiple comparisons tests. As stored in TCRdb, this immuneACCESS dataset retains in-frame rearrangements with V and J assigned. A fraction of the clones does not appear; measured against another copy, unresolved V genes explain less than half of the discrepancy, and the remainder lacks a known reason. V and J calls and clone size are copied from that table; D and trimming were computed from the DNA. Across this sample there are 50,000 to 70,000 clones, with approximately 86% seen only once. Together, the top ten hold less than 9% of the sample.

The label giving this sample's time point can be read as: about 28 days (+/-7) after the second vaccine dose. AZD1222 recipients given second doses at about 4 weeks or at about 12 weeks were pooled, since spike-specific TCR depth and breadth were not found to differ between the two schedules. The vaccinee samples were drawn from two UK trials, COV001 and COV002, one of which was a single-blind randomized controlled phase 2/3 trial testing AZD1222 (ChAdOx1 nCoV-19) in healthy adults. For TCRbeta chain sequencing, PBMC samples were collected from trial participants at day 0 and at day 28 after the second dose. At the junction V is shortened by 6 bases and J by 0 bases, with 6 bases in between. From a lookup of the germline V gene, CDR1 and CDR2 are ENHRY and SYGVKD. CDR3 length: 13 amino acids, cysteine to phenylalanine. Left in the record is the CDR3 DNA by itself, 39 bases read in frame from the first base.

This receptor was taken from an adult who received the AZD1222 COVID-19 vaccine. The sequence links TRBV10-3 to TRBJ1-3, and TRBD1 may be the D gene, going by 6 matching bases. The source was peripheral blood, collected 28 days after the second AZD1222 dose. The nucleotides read TGTGCCATCAGGGACAGCTCTGGAAACACCATATATTTT. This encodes CAIRDSSGNTIYF.